The clone carrying this T cell receptor (beta chain) turned up a few times. The antigen remains undetermined. This sample is part of a study of T cell repertoires in cytomegalovirus infection. Overall study context: Based on public TCR beta signatures, there were indications of CMV infection and of a matching HLA type. Whole-study results and caveats: HLA-C-restricted CMV-specific TCR beta clonotypes prevailed in the ex vivo response. Identification of carriers of CMV plus the relevant HLA was performed using cumulative public TCR beta family frequency.

TCRdb analysed the reads with MiXCR anew, one entry per CDR3 protein. The sample has roughly 7,900 distinct CDR3 sequences; 45% to 60% are singletons. Trimming pared 1 base from V and 1 base from J, leaving 7 bases between. The CDR3 covers 14 residues. Germline loops: CDR1 SGHVS, CDR2 FNYEAQ. V is TRBV7-6 and J is TRBJ1-1; D call uncertain. This receptor was taken from a human donor in good health (CMV status not recorded). Some clones in this sample may be carry-over from other donors' samples. The sample consisted of PBMCs, sequenced either directly or after in vitro stimulation (not recorded which). The CDR3 nucleotides are TGTGCCAGCAGCTTAGGGGCGGCGAACACTGAAGCTTTCTTT. Protein sequence: CASSLGAANTEAFF. Full variable domain (outside the CDR3, taken from reference TRBV7-6 and TRBJ1-1): GAGVSQSPRYKVTKRGQDVALRCDPISGHVSLYWYRQALGQGPEFLTYFNYEAQQDKSGLPNDRFSAERPEGSISTLTIQRTEQRDSAMYRCASSLGAANTEAFFGQGTRLTVV.